This T cell receptor (beta chain) derives from a study of OX40 agonist ivuxolimab in advanced cancers. About the research overall: All patients had ivuxolimab intravenously every 2 weeks at 0.01 to 10 mg/kg. Whole-study findings and limits: Low clonal expansion, among the lowest seen, marked partial responders at 0.1-3.0 mg/kg. On average, CD8+ T cells showed a greater number of expanded clones than CD4+. CD4+ and CD8+ blood T cells expanded clonally by week 6 at 0.1 to 3.0 mg/kg.

This CDR3 has 13 residues. The V segment lost 0 bases and the J segment 7 bases; nucleotides outside the gene matches: 2. Germline values: CDR1 SGHAT, CDR2 FQNNGV. The table came from immunoSEQ multiplex PCR; TCRdb's copy has only in-frame clones and leaves some out. The sample yields about 70,000 clones, around 80% seen once. Worth noting for this clone: Its antigen is unidentified.

The material was CD4+ or CD8+ T cells sorted from blood, obtained in a trial of the OX40 agonist ivuxolimab. The chain carries TRBV11-2 and TRBJ1-1, with 7 bases lining up with TRBD1. This TCR derives from an adult with an advanced solid tumor such as melanoma, head and neck, liver or kidney cancer. The chain's CDR3 is CASSLDRDSEAFF. The CDR3 DNA reads as TGTGCCAGCAGCTTAGACCGGGACAGTGAAGCTTTCTTT.